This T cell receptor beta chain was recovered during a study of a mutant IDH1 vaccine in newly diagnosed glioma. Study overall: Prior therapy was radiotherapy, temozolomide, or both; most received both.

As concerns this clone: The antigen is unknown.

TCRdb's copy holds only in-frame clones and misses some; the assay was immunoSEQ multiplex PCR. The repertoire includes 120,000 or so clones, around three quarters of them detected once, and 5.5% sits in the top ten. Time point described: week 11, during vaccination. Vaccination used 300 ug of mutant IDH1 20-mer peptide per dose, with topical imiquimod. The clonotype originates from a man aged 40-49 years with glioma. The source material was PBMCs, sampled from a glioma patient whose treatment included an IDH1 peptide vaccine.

The CDR3 region has the DNA TGTGCCTGGAGCATAACAGGGGTGTATGCTTTCTTT. Its protein is CAWSITGVYAFF. The rearrangement joins TRBV30 to TRBJ1-1; TRBD1 agrees at 7 bases. This CDR3 is 12 amino acids long. Germline assignment: CDR1 GTSNPN and CDR2 SVGIG (reference sequence). V shed 3 bases, J shed 11 bases, and the junction held 9 bases outside the gene matches.